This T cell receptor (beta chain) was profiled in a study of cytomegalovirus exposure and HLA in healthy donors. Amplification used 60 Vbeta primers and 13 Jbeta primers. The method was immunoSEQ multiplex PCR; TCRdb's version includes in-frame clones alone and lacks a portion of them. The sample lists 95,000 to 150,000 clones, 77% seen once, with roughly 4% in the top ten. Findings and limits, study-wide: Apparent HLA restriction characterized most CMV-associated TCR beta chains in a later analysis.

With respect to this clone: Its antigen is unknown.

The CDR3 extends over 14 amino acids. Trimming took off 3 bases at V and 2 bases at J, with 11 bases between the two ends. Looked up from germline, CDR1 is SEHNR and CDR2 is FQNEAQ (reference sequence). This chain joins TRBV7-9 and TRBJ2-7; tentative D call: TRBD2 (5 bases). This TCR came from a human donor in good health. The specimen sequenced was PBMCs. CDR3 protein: CASSFSGTAYEQYF. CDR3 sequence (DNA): TGTGCCAGCAGCTTTTCGGGAACCGCCTACGAGCAGTACTTC.